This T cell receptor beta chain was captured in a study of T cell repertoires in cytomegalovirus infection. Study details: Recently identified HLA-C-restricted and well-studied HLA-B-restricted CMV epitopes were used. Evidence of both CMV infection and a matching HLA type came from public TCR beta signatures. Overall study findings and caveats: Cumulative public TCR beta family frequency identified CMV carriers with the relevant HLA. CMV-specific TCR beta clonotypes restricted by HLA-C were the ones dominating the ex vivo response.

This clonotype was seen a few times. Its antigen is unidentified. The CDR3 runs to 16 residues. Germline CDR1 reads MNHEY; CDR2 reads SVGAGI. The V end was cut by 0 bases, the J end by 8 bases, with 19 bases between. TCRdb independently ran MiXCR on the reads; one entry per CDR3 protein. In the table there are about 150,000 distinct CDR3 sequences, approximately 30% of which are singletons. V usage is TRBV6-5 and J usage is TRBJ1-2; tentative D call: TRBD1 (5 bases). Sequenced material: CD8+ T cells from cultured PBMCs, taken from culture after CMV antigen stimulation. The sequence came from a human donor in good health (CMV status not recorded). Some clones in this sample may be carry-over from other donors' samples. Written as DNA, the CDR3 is TGTGCCAGCAGTTACTCGTCCTCGGGAGGGGCGGGCGGCTACACCTTC. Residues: CASSYSSSGGAGGYTF.